Sequencing of this T cell receptor beta chain was carried out in a study of T cells in Graves' hyperthyroidism and ophthalmopathy. Study-wide points: Researchers found most expanded thyroid clonotypes above 0.001 in blood as well.

RNA transcripts yielded amplified TCR beta CDR3 regions. With the HTBI primer set, the TCR CDR3 went through a first round of RT-PCR. TCRdb reprocessed the multiplex PCR reads with MiXCR, giving one entry per CDR3 protein. The sample lists roughly 380,000 distinct CDR3 sequences, approximately 15% seen once, with 11% in the top ten. Patients aged 18 to 65 with hyperthyroidism were newly diagnosed, with duration under 2 months. The CDR3 spans 14 residues. The germline gives CDR1 KGHSH, CDR2 LQKENI. Deletions cut 6 bases from V and 7 bases from J, with 18 bases between. There are many counts of this clonotype. Its antigen is not known.

The source is a woman aged 60 to 75 with Graves' hyperthyroidism. The chain recombines TRBV18 with TRBJ1-2, with TRBD1 as a possible D gene (6 bases). Material for sequencing was blood. The CDR3, as DNA: TGTGCCAGCTCCGGAACAGGGATGACGGGTGGCTACACCTTC. Amino acid sequence: CASSGTGMTGGYTF.